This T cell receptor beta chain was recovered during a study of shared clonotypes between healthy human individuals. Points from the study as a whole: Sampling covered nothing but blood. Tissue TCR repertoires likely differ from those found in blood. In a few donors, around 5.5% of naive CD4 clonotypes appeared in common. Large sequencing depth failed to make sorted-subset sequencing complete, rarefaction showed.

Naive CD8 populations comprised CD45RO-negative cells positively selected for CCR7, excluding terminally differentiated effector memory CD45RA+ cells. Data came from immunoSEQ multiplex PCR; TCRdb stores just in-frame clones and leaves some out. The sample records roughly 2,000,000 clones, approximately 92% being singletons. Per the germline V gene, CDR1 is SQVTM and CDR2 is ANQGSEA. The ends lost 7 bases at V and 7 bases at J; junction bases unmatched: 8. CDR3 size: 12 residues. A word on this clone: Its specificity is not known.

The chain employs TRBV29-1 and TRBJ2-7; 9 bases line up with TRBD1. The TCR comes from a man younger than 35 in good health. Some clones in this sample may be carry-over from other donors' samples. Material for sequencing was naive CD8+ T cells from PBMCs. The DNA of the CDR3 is TGCAGCGCGCGGAGAGGGACAGGGGAGCAGTACTTC. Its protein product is CSARRGTGEQYF.